This TCR beta chain was sequenced in a study of T-cell reconstitution after alpha-beta-depleted transplantation in children. Study-level points and caveats: The high TCRbeta diversity at day 60 in some patients came from surviving recipient T cells and thymic progenitors. Reported findings indicate that, about two months after transplant, alpha-beta T cells came from several hundred expanded clones, which were derived from non-depleted graft cells. T-cell numbers and diversity, one year after transplant, stemmed largely from T cells that were newly produced.

This clonotype was seen repeatedly, ten times or more. Its antigen is not known. The CDR3 is made up of 14 amino acids. The V and J ends lost 1 base and 0 bases respectively, with 6 bases between them. Germline loops: CDR1 SGHAT, CDR2 FQNNGV. Researchers prepared the TCRbeta library using unique molecular identifiers, the study reports. TCRdb reprocessed the PCR reads with MiXCR, giving one entry per CDR3 protein. The sample holds around 190,000 distinct CDR3 sequences, 6.6% seen once. This receptor was taken from a boy younger than 10 with acute lymphoblastic leukemia, due to receive a stem cell transplant. The sample here was PBMCs, taken before TCRalphabeta/CD19-depleted stem cell transplant. This chain uses TRBV11-2 with TRBJ1-1; perhaps TRBD1 as D (5 bases). The CDR3 region is CASSLADMNTEAFF. In DNA form, the CDR3 reads TGTGCCAGCAGCTTAGCGGACATGAACACTGAAGCTTTCTTT.